This is a list of T cell receptor beta chains from one sample in a study of beta chain features in type 1 diabetes. Libraries were prepared by immunoSEQ multiplex PCR; TCRdb keeps only in-frame clonotypes and omits some of them. The sample lists around 160,000 clones, about 10% occurring once. Material for sequencing was central memory CD4+ T cells from blood. Receptor source: a woman under 40 with type 1 diabetes. The CDR3 runs from the conserved cysteine through the conserved F or W. A D gene is named only where the DNA matches it firmly. Where a row states a size, it is once, few, many or the class of an expanded clone; other rows omit it.

j_call | v_call | d_call | clone_size | cdr3_aa | cdr3_nt
TRBJ1-1 | TRBV19 | NA | many | CASSMFPTALNTEAFF | TGTGCCAGTAGTATGTTCCCGACAGCCCTGAACACTGAAGCTTTCTTT
TRBJ2-1 | TRBV23-1 | NA | NA | CASSQSRENNEQFF | TGCGCCAGCAGTCAATCGCGGGAAAACAATGAGCAGTTCTTC
TRBJ2-6 | TRBV19 | NA | NA | CASSTPGSGANVLTF | TGTGCCAGTAGTACGCCGGGGTCTGGGGCCAACGTCCTGACTTTC
TRBJ1-2 | TRBV28 | NA | NA | CASSPQWGGHGYTF | TGTGCCAGCAGCCCCCAATGGGGGGGCCATGGCTACACCTTC
TRBJ2-3 | TRBV19 | TRBD2 | NA | CASSGYAGGIADTQYF | TGTGCCAGTAGTGGATATGCGGGAGGAATCGCAGATACGCAGTATTTT
TRBJ2-6 | TRBV28 | NA | NA | CASKLWDTGANVLTF | TGTGCCAGCAAATTATGGGACACTGGGGCCAACGTCCTGACTTTC
TRBJ2-2 | TRBV6-5 | NA | NA | CAIRSGNTGELFF | TGTGCCATCCGATCGGGTAACACCGGGGAGCTGTTTTTT
TRBJ1-1 | TRBV28 | TRBD1 | NA | CASTRGPEAFF | TGTGCCAGTACCAGGGGGCCCGAAGCTTTCTTT
TRBJ1-2 | TRBV5-1 | TRBD1 | NA | CASSWTGSDGYTF | TGCGCCAGCAGCTGGACAGGGTCGGATGGCTACACCTTC
TRBJ1-1 | TRBV28 | TRBD1 | medium-sized | CASSLSAGTGEAEAFF | TGTGCCAGCAGTTTATCCGCCGGGACAGGGGAAGCTGAAGCTTTCTTT
TRBJ2-1 | TRBV30 | NA | NA | CAWRPSGSDNEQFF | TGTGCCTGGAGACCAAGCGGAAGTGACAATGAGCAGTTCTTC
TRBJ2-2 | TRBV10-3 | TRBD2 | NA | CAIRAGRESGELFF | TGTGCCATCAGGGCCGGGAGGGAATCCGGGGAGCTGTTTTTT
TRBJ1-1 | TRBV11-2 | NA | few | CASSFRRENTEAFF | TGTGCCAGCAGCTTTCGCAGGGAGAACACTGAAGCTTTCTTT
TRBJ2-7 | TRBV2 | NA | few | CASSFTSSYEQYF | TGTGCCAGCAGTTTTACCAGCTCCTACGAGCAGTACTTC
TRBJ2-1 | TRBV5-4 | TRBD2 | NA | CASSLERELGGEQFF | TGTGCCAGCAGCTTGGAGCGGGAGTTGGGTGGTGAGCAGTTCTTC
TRBJ2-6 | TRBV25-1 | NA | NA | CASSLRLSTDGANVLTF | TGTGCCAGCAGTCTACGACTGAGTACTGATGGGGCCAACGTCCTGACTTTC
TRBJ2-3 | TRBV2 | NA | many | CASSASRTDTQYF | TGTGCCAGCAGTGCCTCTCGCACAGATACGCAGTATTTT
TRBJ2-1 | TRBV5-6 | NA | few | CASRFLRGDSSYNEQFF | TGTGCCAGCAGGTTCCTCAGGGGGGATAGCTCCTACAATGAGCAGTTCTTC
TRBJ2-2 | TRBV9 | NA | NA | CASSRLRISTGELFF | TGTGCCAGCAGCAGACTCCGTATCTCAACCGGGGAGCTGTTTTTT
TRBJ2-5 | TRBV29-1 | NA | NA | CSAADRTQETQYF | TGCAGCGCCGCCGATCGGACACAAGAGACCCAGTACTTC